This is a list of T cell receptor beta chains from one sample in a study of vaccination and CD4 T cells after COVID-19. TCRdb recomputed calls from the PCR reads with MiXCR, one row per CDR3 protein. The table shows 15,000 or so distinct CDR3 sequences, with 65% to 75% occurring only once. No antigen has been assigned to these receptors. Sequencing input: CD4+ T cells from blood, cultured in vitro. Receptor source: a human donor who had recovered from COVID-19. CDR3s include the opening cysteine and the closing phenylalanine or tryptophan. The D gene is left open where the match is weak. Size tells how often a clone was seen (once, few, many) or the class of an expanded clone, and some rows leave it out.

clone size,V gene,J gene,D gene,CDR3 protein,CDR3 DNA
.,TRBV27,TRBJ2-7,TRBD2,CASTAGTSGRQYF,TGTGCCAGCACTGCCGGGACTAGCGGTCGGCAGTACTTC
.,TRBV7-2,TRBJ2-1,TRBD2,CASSRTSVDEQFF,TGTGCCAGCAGCCGGACTAGCGTCGATGAGCAGTTCTTC
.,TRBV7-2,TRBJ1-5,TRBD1,CASTRSGQGAQPQHF,TGTGCCAGCACCCGCTCGGGACAGGGGGCTCAGCCCCAGCATTTT
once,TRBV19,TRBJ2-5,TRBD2,CASGTSGRAGRSETQYF,TGTGCCAGTGGGACTAGCGGGAGGGCCGGCCGCTCAGAGACCCAGTACTTC
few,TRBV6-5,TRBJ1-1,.,CASSYSIEGGEAFF,TGTGCCAGCAGTTACTCGATCGAGGGAGGTGAAGCTTTCTTT
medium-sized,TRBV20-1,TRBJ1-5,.,CSAGFYSNQPQHF,TGCAGTGCGGGATTTTATAGCAATCAGCCCCAGCATTTT
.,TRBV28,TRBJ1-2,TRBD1,CASSLGTGFTF,TGTGCCAGCAGTTTGGGGACAGGGTTCACCTTC
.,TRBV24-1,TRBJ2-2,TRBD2,CATSNHLAAGELFF,TGTGCCACCAGTAATCACCTAGCGGCCGGGGAGCTGTTTTTT
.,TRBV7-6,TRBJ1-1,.,CASSRRGDTEAFF,TGTGCCAGCAGCCGTCGGGGAGACACTGAAGCTTTCTTT
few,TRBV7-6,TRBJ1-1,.,CASSLAGVSEAFF,TGTGCCAGCAGCTTGGCAGGGGTCTCTGAAGCTTTCTTT
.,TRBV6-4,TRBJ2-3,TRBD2,CASSDSTGGPDTQYF,TGTGCCAGCAGTGACTCGACGGGAGGCCCCGATACGCAGTATTTT
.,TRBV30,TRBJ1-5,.,CAWSGGRGQPQHF,TGTGCCTGGAGTGGGGGGCGCGGGCAGCCCCAGCATTTT
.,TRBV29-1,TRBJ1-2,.,CSVPGILGYGYTF,TGCAGCGTCCCAGGGATTCTCGGCTATGGCTACACCTTC
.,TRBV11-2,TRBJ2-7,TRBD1,CASSLQTGVSYEQYF,TGTGCCAGCAGCCTACAAACAGGGGTTAGCTACGAGCAGTACTTC
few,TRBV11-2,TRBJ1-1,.,CASSSFLGGSEAFF,TGTGCCAGCAGCTCCTTCCTGGGGGGTTCCGAAGCTTTCTTT
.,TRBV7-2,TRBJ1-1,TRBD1,CASSLAPRQGSAEAFF,TGTGCCAGCAGCTTAGCGCCCAGACAGGGAAGCGCTGAAGCTTTCTTT
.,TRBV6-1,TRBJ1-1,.,CASSPGTLMNTEAFF,TGTGCCAGCAGCCCAGGGACTTTGATGAACACTGAAGCTTTCTTT
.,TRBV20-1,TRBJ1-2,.,CSARNGAYGYTF,TGCAGTGCTAGAAATGGGGCCTATGGCTACACCTTC
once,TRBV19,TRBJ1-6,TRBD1,CASSKTDRRNSPLHF,TGTGCCAGTAGTAAAACGGACAGGCGGAATTCACCCCTCCACTTT
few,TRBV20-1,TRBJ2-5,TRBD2,CSETHPGLAGGGETQYF,TGCAGTGAGACTCATCCGGGACTAGCGGGAGGGGGAGAGACCCAGTACTTC
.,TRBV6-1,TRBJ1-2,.,CASSSAGFLANYGYTF,TGTGCCAGCAGCTCAGCGGGGTTCTTAGCTAACTATGGCTACACCTTC
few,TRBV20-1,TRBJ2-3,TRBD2,CSAATSGRIDTQYF,TGCAGTGCTGCGACTAGCGGGAGAATAGATACGCAGTATTTT
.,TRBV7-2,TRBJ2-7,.,CASSLGTEQYF,TGTGCCAGCAGCTTAGGGACCGAGCAGTACTTC
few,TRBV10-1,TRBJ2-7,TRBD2,CASSGSLGKRENPYEQYF,TGCGCCAGCAGTGGATCCCTCGGGAAGCGGGAAAACCCCTACGAGCAGTACTTC
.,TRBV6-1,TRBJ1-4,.,CASSEQRDGDEKLFF,TGTGCCAGCAGTGAACAGAGGGACGGGGATGAAAAACTGTTTTTT
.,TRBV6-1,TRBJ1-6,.,CASSPADSLTSPLHF,TGTGCCAGCAGTCCAGCGGACAGCTTGACATCACCCCTCCACTTT
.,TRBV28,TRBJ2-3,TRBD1,CASSLRTGGTDTQYF,TGTGCCAGCAGTTTGCGTACAGGGGGCACAGATACGCAGTATTTT
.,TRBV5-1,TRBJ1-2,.,CASRDGTNYGYTF,TGCGCCAGCCGGGACGGAACTAACTATGGCTACACCTTC
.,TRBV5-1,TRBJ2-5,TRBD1,CASSLTTGGQETQYF,TGCGCCAGCAGCTTAACCACAGGGGGCCAAGAGACCCAGTACTTC
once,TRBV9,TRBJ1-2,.,CASSVGVGTYGYTF,TGTGCCAGCAGCGTAGGGGTAGGCACCTATGGCTACACCTTC
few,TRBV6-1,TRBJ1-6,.,CASSARSRGISPLHF,TGTGCCAGCAGTGCACGGTCCCGAGGTATTTCACCCCTCCACTTT
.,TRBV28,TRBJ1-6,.,CASSIGGGTQVALHF,TGTGCCAGCAGTATAGGCGGGGGGACGCAGGTGGCCCTCCACTTT
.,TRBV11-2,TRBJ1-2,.,CASSLVPTDIGYTF,TGTGCCAGCAGCTTAGTCCCGACAGACATTGGCTACACCTTC